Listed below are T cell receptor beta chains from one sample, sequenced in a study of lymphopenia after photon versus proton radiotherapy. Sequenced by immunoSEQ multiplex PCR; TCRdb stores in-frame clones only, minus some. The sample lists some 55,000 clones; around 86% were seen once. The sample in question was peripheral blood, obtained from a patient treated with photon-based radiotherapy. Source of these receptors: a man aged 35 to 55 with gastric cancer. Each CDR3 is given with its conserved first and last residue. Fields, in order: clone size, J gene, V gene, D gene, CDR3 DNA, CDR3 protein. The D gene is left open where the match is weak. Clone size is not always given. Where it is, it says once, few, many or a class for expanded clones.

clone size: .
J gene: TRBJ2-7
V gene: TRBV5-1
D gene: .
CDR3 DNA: TGCGCCAGCAGCCCCCCGGAAACCTCCTACGAGCAGTACTTC
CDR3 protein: CASSPPETSYEQYF

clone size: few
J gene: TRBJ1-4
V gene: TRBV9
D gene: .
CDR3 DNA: TGTGCCAGCAGCGTAGGTACGGGTGGTGAACTGTTTTTT
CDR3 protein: CASSVGTGGELFF

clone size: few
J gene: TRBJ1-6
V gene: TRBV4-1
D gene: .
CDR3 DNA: TGCGCCAGCACTTCTGGATATAATTCACCCCTCCACTTT
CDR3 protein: CASTSGYNSPLHF

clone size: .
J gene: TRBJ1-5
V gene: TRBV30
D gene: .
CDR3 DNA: TGTGCCTGGAGGGCAGGGAGCAATCAGCCCCAGCATTTT
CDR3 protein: CAWRAGSNQPQHF

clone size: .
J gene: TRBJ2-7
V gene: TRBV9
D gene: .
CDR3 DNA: TGTGCCAGCAGCGACCAACCGGGCCCCCAGAGGGAGCAGTACTTC
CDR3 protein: CASSDQPGPQREQYF

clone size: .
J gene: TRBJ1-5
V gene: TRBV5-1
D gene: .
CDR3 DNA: TGCGCCAGCAGGCCGGGGACGGGATCTAATCAGCCCCAGCATTTT
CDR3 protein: CASRPGTGSNQPQHF

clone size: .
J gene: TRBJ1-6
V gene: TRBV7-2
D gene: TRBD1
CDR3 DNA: TGTGCCAGCAGCTTTCCGGGACAGGGCCGTAATTCACCCCTCCACTTT
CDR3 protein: CASSFPGQGRNSPLHF

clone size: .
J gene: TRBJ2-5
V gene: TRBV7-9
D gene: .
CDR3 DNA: TGTGCCAGCAGTTTACAGGGCCTCGAGACCCAGTACTTC
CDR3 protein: CASSLQGLETQYF

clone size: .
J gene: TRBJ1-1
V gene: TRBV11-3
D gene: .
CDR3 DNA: TGTGCCAGCAGCTCTCAGGGTGGCGAGACTGAAGCTTTCTTT
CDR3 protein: CASSSQGGETEAFF

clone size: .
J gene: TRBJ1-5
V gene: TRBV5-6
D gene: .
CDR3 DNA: TGTGCCAGCAGCTTGGGAGGGGCGGCAGCTAATCTACCCCAGCATTTT
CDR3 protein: CASSLGGAAANLPQHF

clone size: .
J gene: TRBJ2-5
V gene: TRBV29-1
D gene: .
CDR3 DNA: TGCAGCGTCGCAGACAGGTTGGAGACCCAGTACTTC
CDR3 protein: CSVADRLETQYF

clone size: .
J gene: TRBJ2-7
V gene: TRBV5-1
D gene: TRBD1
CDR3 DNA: TGCGCCAGCCAATGGACAGGGACGTACGAGCAGTACTTC
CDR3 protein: CASQWTGTYEQYF

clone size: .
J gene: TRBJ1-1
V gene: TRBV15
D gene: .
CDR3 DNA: TGTGCCACCAGCAGAGGAGTAAGTTCCACTGAAGCTTTCTTT
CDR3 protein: CATSRGVSSTEAFF

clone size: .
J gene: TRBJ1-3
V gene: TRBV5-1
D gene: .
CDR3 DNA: TGCGCCAGCAGCTTGGCCCCCTCGTCTGGAAACACCATATATTTT
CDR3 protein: CASSLAPSSGNTIYF

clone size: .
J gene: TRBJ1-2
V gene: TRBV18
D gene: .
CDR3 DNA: TGTGCCAGCTCACCCCCCCAGGGCAGGGAAAGAGGCTACACCTTC
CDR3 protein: CASSPPQGRERGYTF

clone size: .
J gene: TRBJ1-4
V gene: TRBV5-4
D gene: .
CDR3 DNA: TGTGCCAGCAGTCCAAGGGCGGGGATGGAGGAAAAACTGTTTTTT
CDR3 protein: CASSPRAGMEEKLFF

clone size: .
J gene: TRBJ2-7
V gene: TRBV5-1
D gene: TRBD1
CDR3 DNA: TGCGCCAGCAGCTTGGAGACAGGGGCCTCCTACGAGCAGTACTTC
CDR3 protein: CASSLETGASYEQYF

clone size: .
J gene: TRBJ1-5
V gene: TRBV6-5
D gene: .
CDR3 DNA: TGTGCCAGCGGGGACGGAGGCAATCAGCCCCAGCATTTT
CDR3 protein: CASGDGGNQPQHF

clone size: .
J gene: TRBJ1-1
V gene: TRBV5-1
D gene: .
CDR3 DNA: TGCGCCAGCAGTGGTGGTACTGAAGCTTTCTTT
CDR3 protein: CASSGGTEAFF

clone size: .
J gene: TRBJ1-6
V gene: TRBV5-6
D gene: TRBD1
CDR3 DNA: TGTGCCAGCAGCTTACCCAGGGGGCTCTCCTATAATTCACCCCTCCACTTT
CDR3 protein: CASSLPRGLSYNSPLHF

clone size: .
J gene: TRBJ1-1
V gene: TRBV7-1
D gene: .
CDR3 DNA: TGTGCCAGCAGCTTAGGGCAGGGAACGAACACTGAAGCTTTCTTT
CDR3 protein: CASSLGQGTNTEAFF

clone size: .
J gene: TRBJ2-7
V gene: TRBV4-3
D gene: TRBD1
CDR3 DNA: TGCGCCAGCAGCCAAGATTTGGGACAGCTCTACGAGCAGTACTTC
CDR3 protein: CASSQDLGQLYEQYF

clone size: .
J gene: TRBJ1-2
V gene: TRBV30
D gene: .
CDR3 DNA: TGTGCCTGGAGTGTAAGAGGGGCACGCTATGGCTACACCTTC
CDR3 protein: CAWSVRGARYGYTF

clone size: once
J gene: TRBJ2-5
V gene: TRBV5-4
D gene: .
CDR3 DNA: TGTGCCAGCAGCTGGGGGACACTACAAGAGACCCAGTACTTC
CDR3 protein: CASSWGTLQETQYF

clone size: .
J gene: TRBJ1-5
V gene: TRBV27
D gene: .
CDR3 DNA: TGTGCCAGCAGTCTCGGATATGGCAATCAGCCCCAGCATTTT
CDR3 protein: CASSLGYGNQPQHF

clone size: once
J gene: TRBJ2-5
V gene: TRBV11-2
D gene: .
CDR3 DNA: TGTGCCAGCAGCTTAGGTTTGGGGCGGGGAGAGACCCAGTACTTC
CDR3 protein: CASSLGLGRGETQYF

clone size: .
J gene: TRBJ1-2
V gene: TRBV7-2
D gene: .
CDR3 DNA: TGTGCCAGCAGCTTGGGGGATGGGGGGTTAGCTAACTATGGCTACACCTTC
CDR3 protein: CASSLGDGGLANYGYTF

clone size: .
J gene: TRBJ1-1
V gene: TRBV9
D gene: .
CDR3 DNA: TGTGCCAGCAGCGCCATCCTCACGGGGGTGGACACTGAAGCTTTCTTT
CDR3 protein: CASSAILTGVDTEAFF

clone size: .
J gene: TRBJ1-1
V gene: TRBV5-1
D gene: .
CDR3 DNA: TGCGCCAGCAGCTTGAGGGGTGGCGGGGCCATGAACACTGAAGCTTTCTTT
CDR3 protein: CASSLRGGGAMNTEAFF